The T cell receptor beta chain described here comes from a study of T cells in Graves' hyperthyroidism and ophthalmopathy. Overall study context: It was at initial diagnosis, before any treatment, that peripheral blood was collected.

What was amplified from RNA transcripts were TCR beta CDR3 regions. A first-round RT-PCR of the TCR CDR3 used the HTBI primer set. TCRdb re-called the multiplex PCR reads with MiXCR, one entry per CDR3 protein. The sample comprises under 600,000 distinct CDR3 sequences, 16% of which are singletons, and 3% to 4% rests with the top ten. This clonotype has only a few counts. Its antigen remains unidentified. General observations from the study: A 13 V-J model separated ophthalmopathy from stable hyperthyroidism. Within blood appeared most thyroid clonotypes that had expanded above 0.001. A median roughly six months before onset, the model predicted ophthalmopathy.

Per germline, CDR1 MNHNS and CDR2 SASEGT. The CDR3 runs 14 residues. V was clipped by 0 bases and J by 4 bases, with 8 bases between them. This sequence originates from a woman aged 40 to 55 with Graves' ophthalmopathy. The chain combines TRBV6-1 with TRBJ2-3, with D unclear. Sequenced input: blood. This chain's CDR3 is CASSEAPPPDTQYF. CDR3 nucleotides: TGTGCCAGCAGTGAAGCGCCTCCCCCAGATACGCAGTATTTT.